What follows describes a single TCR beta chain. The target antigen is unknown. This entry comes from a study of T cell repertoires in ileal Crohn's disease. In the study overall: About half of patients got postoperative therapy: about a dozen thiopurines, some 19 anti-TNF.

Data came from immunoSEQ multiplex PCR; TCRdb stores just in-frame clones and leaves some out. The sample includes 14,000 or so clones, about 71% of them seen just once. Points from the study as a whole: Compared with non-smokers, active smokers at surgery showed more clonal expansions.

Germline-derived CDR1 and CDR2 are LGHNA and YNFKEQ. After removal of 5 bases from V and 3 bases from J, the junction contained 5 bases not matched to a gene. The CDR3 has 15 residues. The specimen sequenced was ileal tissue. The source of this sequence is an adult with Crohn's disease. The chain employs TRBV4-2 and TRBJ2-5, with TRBD2 matching over 11 bases. CDR3 coding DNA: TGTGCCAGCAGCGATAGCGGGGGGGTAGAAGAGACCCAGTACTTC. Amino acids: CASSDSGGVEETQYF.